The 19 T cell receptor beta chains in this list originate from one sample, sequenced in a study of T cells in Graves' hyperthyroidism and ophthalmopathy. RNA transcripts yielded amplified TCR beta CDR3 regions. The TCR CDR3 was amplified in a first-round RT-PCR using the HTBI primer set. TCRdb re-derived calls from the multiplex PCR reads in MiXCR, one entry per CDR3 protein. The sample lists roughly 840,000 distinct CDR3 sequences, approximately 40% occurring once. Material: blood. Receptor source: a young man with Graves' hyperthyroidism.

About this clonotype itself: A junction boundary mismatches the germline segment, possibly from a read error. The chain uses TRBV29-1 and TRBJ2-6, with D perhaps TRBD1 (7 bases). The CDR3 totals 12 residues. Germline V CDR1 and CDR2: SQVTM, ANQGSEA. The CDR3 nucleotides read TGCAGCGTTTGGGCCAGGGGGGACACTGAAGCTTTC. This codes for CSVWARGDTEAF.

This clonotype was seen repeatedly, ten times or more. The genes are TRBV24-1 and TRBJ2-2; no definite D call. Germline values: CDR1 KGHDR, CDR2 SFDVKD. Trimming removed 4 bases from V and 4 bases from J, with 9 bases in between. This CDR3 spans 14 amino acids. CDR3 sequence reads: CATSESQSTGELFF. CDR3 coding DNA: TGTGCCACCAGTGAGTCGCAGAGCACCGGGGAGCTGTTTTTT.

The sample holds many counts of this clonotype. The rearrangement uses TRBV2 and TRBJ2-2; D remains ambiguous. CDR3 length equals 12 residues. V was trimmed by 1 base and J by 6 bases, leaving 3 bases between them. Germline V CDR1 and CDR2: SNHLY, FYNNEI. The CDR3: CASSEEAGELFF. CDR3 sequence (DNA): TGTGCCAGCAGTGAAGAGGCCGGGGAGCTGTTTTTT.

This chain connects TRBV5-1 to TRBJ1-2, with D possibly matching TRBD1 (5 bases). Trimming removed 7 bases at V and 5 bases at J, with 18 bases between. CDR1 is SGHRS, CDR2 YFSETQ, per germline. The CDR3 loop spans 14 amino acids. CDR3 DNA: TGCGCCAGCTACGGTGGCACAGGAATATATGGCTACACCTTC. Its protein is CASYGGTGIYGYTF.

The chain recombines TRBV29-1 with TRBJ2-5, with TRBD2 matching over 8 bases. The CDR3 has 14 residues. The J segment lost 5 bases and the V segment lost 4 bases, leaving 9 bases of the junction unmatched. The germline gives CDR1 SQVTM, CDR2 ANQGSEA. The CDR3 DNA follows: TGCAGCGTTGTTCGGGAGGGGTGGGGTGAGACCCAGTACTTC. Amino acid sequence: CSVVREGWGETQYF.

The rearrangement links TRBV2 to TRBJ2-2; possibly TRBD2 for D (5 bases). V gave up 5 bases and J gave up 6 bases, with 10 bases separating them. This CDR3 comprises 13 residues. Germline CDR1 reads SNHLY; CDR2 reads FYNNEI. The DNA for the CDR3 is TGTGCCAGCAGTTACGCGGGTTCCGGGGAGCTGTTTTTT. Protein product: CASSYAGSGELFF.

Notes on this clonotype: Germline and junction disagree at one end, which may indicate a read error. V usage is TRBV11-2 and J usage is TRBJ2-3; D is possibly TRBD1 or TRBD2 (7 bases each). Germline V gene lookup returns CDR1 SGHAT and CDR2 FQNNGV. This CDR3 has 14 amino acids. CDR3 DNA sequence: TGCGCCAGCAGCCAGGGGGGGGACACAGATACGCAGTATTTT. It codes for CASSQGGDTDTQYF.

Comment on this clonotype: Compared with germline, one end of the junction differs, possibly owing to a read error. This chain uses TRBV7-8 with TRBJ1-5, with TRBD1 identical over 7 bases. The CDR3 covers 24 residues. The germline V gene encodes CDR1 SGHVS and CDR2 FQNEAQ. CDR3 amino acids: CASSLAEAGGQNVLGFYPNQPRHF. The CDR3 DNA reads as TGTGCCAGCAGCTTAGCGGAGGCAGGGGGACAAAACGTCCTAGGCTTTTACCCCAATCAGCCCCGGCATTTT.

This clonotype was picked up many times. The chain links TRBV25-1 to TRBJ1-1, with a tentative D call TRBD1 (6 bases). The CDR3 is 16 residues long. V was shortened by 8 bases and J by 0 bases, with 19 bases between the two germline ends. The germline V gene has CDR1 MGHDK and CDR2 SYGVNS. The CDR3 is CASDPFTGTVNTEAFF. Written as DNA, the CDR3 is TGTGCCAGCGACCCCTTTACAGGGACGGTGAACACTGAAGCTTTCTTT.

This clonotype was seen ten or more times. The CDR3 region is CSVAPGGELFF. Here the CDR3 DNA reads TGCAGCGTCGCCCCGGGAGGGGAGCTGTTTTTT. V is TRBV29-1 and J is TRBJ2-2, with D possibly matching TRBD2 (5 bases). Germline loops: CDR1 SQVTM, CDR2 ANQGSEA. V shed 6 bases and J shed 8 bases, with 10 bases lying between them. This CDR3 region has 11 residues.

This chain uses TRBV5-1 with TRBJ1-1, with TRBD1 as a possible D gene (6 bases). Trimming pared 4 bases from V and 10 bases from J, leaving 17 bases between. This CDR3 is 13 amino acids long. Germline V CDR1 and CDR2: SGHRS, YFSETQ. The CDR3 DNA reads TGCGCCAGCAGCCCCGCAGGGGAAGTTTTAGCTTTCTTT. Translation: CASSPAGEVLAFF.

This clonotype showed up many times. The rearrangement joins TRBV19 to TRBJ1-2; TRBD1 matches 7 bases. Looked up from germline, CDR1 is LNHDA and CDR2 is SQIVND (reference sequence). V gave up 4 bases and J gave up 7 bases; unmatched junction bases: 3. The CDR3 is made up of 12 amino acids. The CDR3 sequence: CASSKTGPGYTF. The CDR3 DNA follows: TGTGCCAGTAGTAAGACAGGGCCTGGCTACACCTTC.

The chain combines TRBV6-6 with TRBJ2-7; tentatively, D is TRBD1 (5 bases). Germline CDR1 and CDR2: MNHNY and SVGAGI (reference sequence). CDR3 length: 13 amino acids. Trimming pared 2 bases from V and 5 bases from J, leaving 10 bases between. CDR3 DNA: TGTGCCAGCAGTTACGTGGTACAGGACGAGCAGTACTTC. It codes for CASSYVVQDEQYF.

In this sample, this clonotype turned up a few times. The chain links TRBV6-1 to TRBJ2-7; TRBD1 is a possible D gene (6 bases). Between the trimmed V and J ends, which lost 6 bases and 2 bases, there was a span of 23 bases. Germline-derived CDR1 and CDR2 are MNHNS and SASEGT. The CDR3 runs to 17 residues. CDR3 in amino acids: CASRASQTGSLAYEQYF. The CDR3 DNA sequence: TGTGCCAGCAGGGCTTCTCAAACAGGGTCCCTTGCCTACGAGCAGTACTTC.

The chain is built from TRBV7-9 and TRBJ1-6; the D gene is possibly TRBD1 (5 bases). This CDR3 comprises 14 residues. Trimming cost V 5 bases and J 9 bases, with 14 bases left between them. The germline V gene has CDR1 SEHNR and CDR2 FQNEAQ (reference sequence). CDR3 region: CASSQGPDFSPLHF. The CDR3 nucleotides are TGTGCCAGCAGCCAGGGCCCTGACTTTTCACCCCTCCACTTT.

The table lists this clonotype with a count of one. CDR3 nucleotides: TGCAGCGGTCACAGGGGATACGAGTACGAGCAGTACTTC. Its protein is CSGHRGYEYEQYF. The rearrangement links TRBV29-1 to TRBJ2-7; 7 bases agree with TRBD1. Germline loops: CDR1 SQVTM, CDR2 ANQGSEA. Unmatched junction bases numbered 10, after V lost 7 bases and J lost 4 bases. The CDR3 is made up of 13 amino acids.

The chain joins TRBV10-3 to TRBJ1-5, with 10 bases that match TRBD1. V gave up 4 bases and J gave up 7 bases; unmatched junction bases: 4. Germline assignment: CDR1 ENHRY and CDR2 SYGVKD. The CDR3 runs 14 residues. As DNA, the CDR3 is TGTGCCATCAGTGGACAGGGGGCGGGACAGCCCCAGCATTTT. It yields the protein CAISGQGAGQPQHF.

This clonotype was seen ten or more times. V is TRBV24-1 and J is TRBJ2-7, with 9 bases fitting TRBD1. V lost 4 bases to trimming and J lost 9 bases; unmatched junction nucleotides: 12. Germline values: CDR1 KGHDR, CDR2 SFDVKD. The CDR3 is 15 amino acids. The CDR3 loop is CATSDSGQGLTAQYF. CDR3 bases: TGTGCCACCAGTGACTCGGGACAGGGACTGACTGCGCAGTACTTC.

This clonotype was counted at least ten times. This chain joins TRBV10-1 and TRBJ2-2; D gene ambiguous. V was cut by 8 bases and J by 5 bases, with 6 bases left in between. The CDR3 loop spans 11 amino acids. Germline-derived CDR1 and CDR2 are WNHNN and SYGVQD (reference sequence). CDR3 nucleotide sequence: TGCGCCAGCGACCTGACCGGGGAGCTGTTTTTT. Residues: CASDLTGELFF.